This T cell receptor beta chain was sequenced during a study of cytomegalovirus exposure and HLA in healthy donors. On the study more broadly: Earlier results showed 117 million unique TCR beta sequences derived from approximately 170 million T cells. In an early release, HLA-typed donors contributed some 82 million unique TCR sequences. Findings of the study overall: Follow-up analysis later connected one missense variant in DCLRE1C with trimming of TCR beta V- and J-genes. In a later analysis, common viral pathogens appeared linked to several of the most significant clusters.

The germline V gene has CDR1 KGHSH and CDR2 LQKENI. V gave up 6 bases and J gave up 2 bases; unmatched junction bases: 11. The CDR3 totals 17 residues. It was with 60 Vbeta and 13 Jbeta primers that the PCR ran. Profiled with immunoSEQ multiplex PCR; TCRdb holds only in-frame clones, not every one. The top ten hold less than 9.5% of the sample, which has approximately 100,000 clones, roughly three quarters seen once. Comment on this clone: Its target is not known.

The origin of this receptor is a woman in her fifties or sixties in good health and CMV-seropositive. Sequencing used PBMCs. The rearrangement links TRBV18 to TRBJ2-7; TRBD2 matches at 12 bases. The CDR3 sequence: CASSLTGTSGFTYEQYF. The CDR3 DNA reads TGTGCCAGCTCCCTCACCGGGACTAGCGGGTTCACCTACGAGCAGTACTTC. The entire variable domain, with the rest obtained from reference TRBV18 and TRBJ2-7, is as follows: NAGVMQNPRHLVRRRGQEARLRCSPMKGHSHVYWYRQLPEEGLKFMVYLQKENIIDESGMPKERFSAEFPKEGPSILRIQQVVRGDSAAYFCASSLTGTSGFTYEQYFGPGTRLTVT.